This TCR beta chain was retrieved from a study of T cell changes during pregnancy in multiple sclerosis. V was cut by 1 base and J by 8 bases, with 8 bases left in between. The CDR3 sequence is 12 residues long. The germline CDR1 and CDR2 sequences are LNHNV and YYDKDF (reference sequence). The table came from immunoSEQ multiplex PCR; TCRdb's copy has only in-frame clones and leaves some out. The sample has more than 30,000 clones; around 90% are singletons. The genes are TRBV15 and TRBJ1-2; D not certain. The TCR comes from a female donor with multiple sclerosis, enrolled in a pregnancy study. The sample was CD4+ T cells from peripheral blood mononuclear cells, taken before pregnancy. In DNA form, the CDR3 reads TGTGCCACCAGCAGAGGGCCGCCGGGCTACACCTTC. This codes for CATSRGPPGYTF.